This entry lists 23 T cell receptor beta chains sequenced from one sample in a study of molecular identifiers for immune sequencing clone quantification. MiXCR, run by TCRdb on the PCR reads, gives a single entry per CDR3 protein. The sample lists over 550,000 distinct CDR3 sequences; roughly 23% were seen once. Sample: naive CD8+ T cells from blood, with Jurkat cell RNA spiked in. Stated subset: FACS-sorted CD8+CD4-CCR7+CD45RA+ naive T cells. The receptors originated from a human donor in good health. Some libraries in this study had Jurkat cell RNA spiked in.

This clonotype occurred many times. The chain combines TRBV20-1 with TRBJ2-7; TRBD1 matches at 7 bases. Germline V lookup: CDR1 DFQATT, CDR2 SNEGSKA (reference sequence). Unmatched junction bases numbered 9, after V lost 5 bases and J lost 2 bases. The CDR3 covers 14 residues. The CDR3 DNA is TGCAGTGCTTCCGGGACAGAGAGAACCTACGAGCAGTACTTC. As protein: CSASGTERTYEQYF.

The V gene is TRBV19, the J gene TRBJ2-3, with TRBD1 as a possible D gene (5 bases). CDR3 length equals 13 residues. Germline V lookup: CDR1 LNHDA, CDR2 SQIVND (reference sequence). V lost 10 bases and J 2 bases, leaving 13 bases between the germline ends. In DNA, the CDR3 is TGTGCCACCGCCGGCGGACACACAGATACGCAGTATTTT. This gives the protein CATAGGHTDTQYF.

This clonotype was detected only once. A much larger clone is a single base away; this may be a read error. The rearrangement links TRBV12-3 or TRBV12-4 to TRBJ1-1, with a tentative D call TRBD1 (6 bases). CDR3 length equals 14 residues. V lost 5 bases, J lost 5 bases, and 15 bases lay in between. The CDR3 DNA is TGTGCCAGCAGTCCGACAGGCTGGGGGACTGAAGCTTTCTTT. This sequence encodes CASSPTGWGTEAFF.

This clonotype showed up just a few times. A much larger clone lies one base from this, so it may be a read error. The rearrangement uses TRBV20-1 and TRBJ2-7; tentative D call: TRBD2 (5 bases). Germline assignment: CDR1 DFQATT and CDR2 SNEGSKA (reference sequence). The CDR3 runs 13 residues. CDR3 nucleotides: TGCAGTGCTAGAGGGCTAGCCACCTACGGGCAGTACTTC. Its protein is CSARGLATYGQYF.

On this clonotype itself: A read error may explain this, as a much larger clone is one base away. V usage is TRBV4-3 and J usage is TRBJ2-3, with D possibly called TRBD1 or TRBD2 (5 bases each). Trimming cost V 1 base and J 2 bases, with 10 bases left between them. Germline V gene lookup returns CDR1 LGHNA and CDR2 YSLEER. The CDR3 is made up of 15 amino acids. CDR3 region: CASSQGDGYTDTQYF. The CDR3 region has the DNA TGCGCCAGCAGCCAAGGGGACGGATACACAGATACGCAGTATTTT.

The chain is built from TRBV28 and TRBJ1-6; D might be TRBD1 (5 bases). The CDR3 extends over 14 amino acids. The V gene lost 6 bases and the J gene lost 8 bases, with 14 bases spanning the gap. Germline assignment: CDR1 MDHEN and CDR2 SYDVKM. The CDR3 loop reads CASSPRVGHSPLHF. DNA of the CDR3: TGTGCCAGCAGCCCCAGGGTTGGACATTCACCCCTCCACTTT.

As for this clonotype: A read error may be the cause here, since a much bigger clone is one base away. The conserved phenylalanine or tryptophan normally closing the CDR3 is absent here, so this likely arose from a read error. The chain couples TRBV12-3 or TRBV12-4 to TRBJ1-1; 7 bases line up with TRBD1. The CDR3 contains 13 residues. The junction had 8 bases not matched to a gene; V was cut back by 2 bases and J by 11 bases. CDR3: CASSLRGPRGAFL. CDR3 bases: TGTGCCAGCAGTTTAAGGGGGCCCCGAGGGGCTTTCCTT.

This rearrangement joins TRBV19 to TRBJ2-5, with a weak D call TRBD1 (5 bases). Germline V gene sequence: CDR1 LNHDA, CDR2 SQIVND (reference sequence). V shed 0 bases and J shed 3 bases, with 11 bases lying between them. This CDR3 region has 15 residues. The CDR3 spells CASSIDLGREETQYF. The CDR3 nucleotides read TGTGCCAGTAGTATAGATCTCGGCAGGGAAGAGACCCAGTACTTC.

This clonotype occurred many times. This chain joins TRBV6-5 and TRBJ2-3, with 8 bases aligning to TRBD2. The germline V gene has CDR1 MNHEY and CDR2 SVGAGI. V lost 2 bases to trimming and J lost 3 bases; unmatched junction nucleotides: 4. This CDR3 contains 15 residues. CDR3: CASSYSPGGTDTQYF. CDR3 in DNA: TGTGCCAGCAGTTACAGTCCGGGAGGGACAGATACGCAGTATTTT.

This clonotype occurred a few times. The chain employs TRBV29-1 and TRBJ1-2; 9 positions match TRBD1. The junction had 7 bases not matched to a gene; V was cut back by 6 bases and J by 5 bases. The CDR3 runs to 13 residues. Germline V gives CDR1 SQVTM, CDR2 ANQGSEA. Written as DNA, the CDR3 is TGCAGCGTGCTGGGACAGGGACCTTATGGCTACACCTTC. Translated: CSVLGQGPYGYTF.

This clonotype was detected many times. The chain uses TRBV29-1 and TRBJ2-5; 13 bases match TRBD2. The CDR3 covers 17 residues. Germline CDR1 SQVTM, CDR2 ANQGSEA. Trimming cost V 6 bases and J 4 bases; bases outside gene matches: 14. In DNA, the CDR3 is TGCAGCGTGGAGGTGGGGGGACTAGCGGGATATTCAGAGACCCAGTACTTC. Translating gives CSVEVGGLAGYSETQYF.

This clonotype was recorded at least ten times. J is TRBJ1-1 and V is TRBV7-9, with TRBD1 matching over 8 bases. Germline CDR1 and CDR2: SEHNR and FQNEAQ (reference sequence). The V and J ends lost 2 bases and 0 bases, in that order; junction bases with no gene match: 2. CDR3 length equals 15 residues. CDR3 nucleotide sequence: TGTGCCAGCAGCTTATGGACAGGGATGAACACTGAAGCTTTCTTT. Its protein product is CASSLWTGMNTEAFF. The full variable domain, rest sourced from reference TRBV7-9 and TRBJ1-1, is DTGVSQNPRHKITKRGQNVTFRCDPISEHNRLYWYRQTLGQGPEFLTYFQNEAQLEKSRLLSDRFSAERPKGSFSTLEIQRTEQGDSAMYLCASSLWTGMNTEAFFGQGTRLTVV.

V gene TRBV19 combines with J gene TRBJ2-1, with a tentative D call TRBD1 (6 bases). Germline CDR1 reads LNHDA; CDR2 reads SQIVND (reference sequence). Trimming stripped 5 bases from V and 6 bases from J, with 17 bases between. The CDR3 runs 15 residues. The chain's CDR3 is CASSPDSLRGNEQFF. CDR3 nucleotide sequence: TGTGCCAGTAGTCCGGACAGTCTCAGGGGCAATGAGCAGTTCTTC.

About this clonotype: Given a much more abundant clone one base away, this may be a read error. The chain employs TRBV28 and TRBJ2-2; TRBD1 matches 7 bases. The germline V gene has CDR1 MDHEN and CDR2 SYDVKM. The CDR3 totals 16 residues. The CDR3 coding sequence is TGTGCCAGCAGGTCCGCCATCAGAGGGGGCACCCGGGAGCTGTTTTTT. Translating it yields CASRSAIRGGTRELFF.

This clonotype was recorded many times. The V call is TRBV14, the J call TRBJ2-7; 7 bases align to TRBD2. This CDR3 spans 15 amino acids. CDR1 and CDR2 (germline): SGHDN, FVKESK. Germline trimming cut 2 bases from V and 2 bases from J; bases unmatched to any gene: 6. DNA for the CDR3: TGTGCCAGCAGCCAATACGGGAGGACTACCTACGAGCAGTACTTC. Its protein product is CASSQYGRTTYEQYF.

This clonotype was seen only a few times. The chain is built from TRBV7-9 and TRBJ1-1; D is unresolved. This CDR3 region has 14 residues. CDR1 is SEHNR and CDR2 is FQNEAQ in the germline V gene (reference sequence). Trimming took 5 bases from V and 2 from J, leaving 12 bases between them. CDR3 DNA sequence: TGTGCCAGCAGCCCCTCGGTGGGTAACACTGAAGCTTTCTTT. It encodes CASSPSVGNTEAFF. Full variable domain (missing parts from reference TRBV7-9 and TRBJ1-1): DTGVSQNPRHKITKRGQNVTFRCDPISEHNRLYWYRQTLGQGPEFLTYFQNEAQLEKSRLLSDRFSAERPKGSFSTLEIQRTEQGDSAMYLCASSPSVGNTEAFFGQGTRLTVV.

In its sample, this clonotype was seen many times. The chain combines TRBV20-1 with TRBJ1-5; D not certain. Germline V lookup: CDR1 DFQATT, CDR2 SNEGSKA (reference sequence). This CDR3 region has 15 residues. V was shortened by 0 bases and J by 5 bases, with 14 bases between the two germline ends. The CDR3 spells CSARDPGIIHQPQHF. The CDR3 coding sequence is TGCAGTGCTAGAGATCCGGGCATAATTCATCAGCCCCAGCATTTT.

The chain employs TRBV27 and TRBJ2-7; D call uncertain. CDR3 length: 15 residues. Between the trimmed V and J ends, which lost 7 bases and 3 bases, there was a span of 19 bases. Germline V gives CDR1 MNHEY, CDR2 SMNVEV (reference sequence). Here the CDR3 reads CASKAIRAPSYEQYF. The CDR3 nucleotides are TGTGCCAGCAAAGCAATCCGGGCTCCCAGCTACGAGCAGTACTTC.

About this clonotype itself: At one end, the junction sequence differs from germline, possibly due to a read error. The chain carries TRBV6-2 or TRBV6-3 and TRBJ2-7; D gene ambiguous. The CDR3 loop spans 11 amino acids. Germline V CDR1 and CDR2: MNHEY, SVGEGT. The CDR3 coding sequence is TGTGCCAGCAGTGGAATGTACGCGCAGTACTTC. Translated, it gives CASSGMYAQYF.

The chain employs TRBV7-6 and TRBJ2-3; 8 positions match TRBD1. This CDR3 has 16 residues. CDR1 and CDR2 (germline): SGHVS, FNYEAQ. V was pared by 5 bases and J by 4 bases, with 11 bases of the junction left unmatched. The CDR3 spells CASSRTGGYVADTQYF. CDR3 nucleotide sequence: TGTGCCAGCAGCCGCACAGGGGGGTATGTCGCAGATACGCAGTATTTT.

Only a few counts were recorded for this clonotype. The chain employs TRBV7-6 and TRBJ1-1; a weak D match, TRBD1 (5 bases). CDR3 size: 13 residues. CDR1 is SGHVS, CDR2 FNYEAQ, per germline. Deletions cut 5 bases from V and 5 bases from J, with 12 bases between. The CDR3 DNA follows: TGTGCCAGCAGCCGGGGGGTCGCAACTGAAGCTTTCTTT. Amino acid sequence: CASSRGVATEAFF.

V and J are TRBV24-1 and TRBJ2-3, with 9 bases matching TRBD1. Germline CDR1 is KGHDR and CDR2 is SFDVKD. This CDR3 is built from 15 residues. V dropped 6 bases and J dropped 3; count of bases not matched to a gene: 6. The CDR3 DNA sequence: TGTGCCACCAGTCCGGACAGGGGTCGTACAGATACGCAGTATTTT. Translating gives CATSPDRGRTDTQYF.

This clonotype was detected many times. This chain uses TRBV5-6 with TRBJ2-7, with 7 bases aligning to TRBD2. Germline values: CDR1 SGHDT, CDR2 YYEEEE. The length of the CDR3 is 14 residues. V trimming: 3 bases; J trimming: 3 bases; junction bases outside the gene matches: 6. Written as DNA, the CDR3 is TGTGCCAGCAGCTCCGGACTAGTCATCTACGAGCAGTACTTC. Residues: CASSSGLVIYEQYF.